This T cell receptor beta chain is drawn from a study of T cells after yellow fever vaccination. Findings and caveats of the study: Re-detected after boosting: most primary clones, 96% of CD4 and about 85% of CD8.

Germline V gene lookup returns CDR1 SGHNT and CDR2 YYREEE (reference sequence). V was shortened by 5 bases and J by 9 bases, with 26 bases between the two germline ends. The CDR3 loop spans 16 amino acids. TCRdb independently ran MiXCR on the 5' RACE reads; one entry per CDR3 protein. The data contain a few hundred thousand distinct CDR3 sequences, approximately 4% of them singletons. A note on this clonotype: The antigen remains undetermined.

The sequence derives from a man aged 18-30 years who received the YFV17D yellow fever vaccine. The source was PBMCs, collected 5 days after the yellow fever booster vaccination. This chain joins TRBV5-4 and TRBJ1-2, with a weak D call TRBD1 (5 bases). CDR3 region: CASRAGTGPEGESYTF. As DNA, the CDR3 is TGTGCCAGCAGAGCAGGGACGGGCCCAGAGGGAGAAAGCTACACCTTC.